The sequence of this TCR beta chain was determined in a study of shared clonotypes between healthy human individuals. Only CD45RO-negative cells positively selected for CCR7 counted as naive CD8 cells, so terminally differentiated effector memory CD45RA+ cells were excluded. CDR3 length: 16 amino acids. The J segment lost 2 bases and the V segment lost 5 bases, leaving 10 bases of the junction unmatched. From germline, CDR1 is MDHEN and CDR2 SYDVKM. It was at deep level that the assay was run. Replicate PCRs from sorted subsets contained roughly 200 ng DNA, which is 29,000 or so T cell genomes. Repertoires were generated with immunoSEQ multiplex PCR, while TCRdb's copy carries only in-frame clones and drops some. The data show almost 700,000 clones, with roughly nine tenths seen just once and approximately 22% held by the top ten.

The receptor was derived from a young man in good health. This chain uses TRBV28 with TRBJ2-7; TRBD2 matches 9 bases. Material: naive CD8+ T cells sorted from blood. CDR3 region: CASSALVGGRAYEQYF. Here the CDR3 DNA reads TGTGCCAGCAGTGCCCTGGTCGGCGGGAGGGCCTACGAGCAGTACTTC. The variable domain in full, completed from reference TRBV28 and TRBJ2-7, reads DVKVTQSSRYLVKRTGEKVFLECVQDMDHENMFWYRQDPGLGLRLIYFSYDVKMKEKGDIPEGYSVSREKKERFSLILESASTNQTSMYLCASSALVGGRAYEQYFGPGTRLTVT.